What follows are 24 T cell receptor beta chains derived from one specimen sequenced in a study of blood T cell repertoires in COVID-19. The table came from immunoSEQ multiplex PCR; TCRdb's copy has only in-frame clones and leaves some out. The data show about 120,000 clones, about 80% seen once. The sequenced sample consisted of peripheral blood. The source is a woman aged 40 to 49 with acute or convalescent COVID-19.

J is TRBJ2-7 and V is TRBV6-5; possibly TRBD1 for D (6 bases). Germline CDR1 reads MNHEY; CDR2 reads SVGAGI. This CDR3 comprises 15 residues. V shed 8 bases and J shed 5 bases, with 22 bases lying between them. CDR3 DNA: TGTGCCAGCGGAATTGGCCCAGGGGTTTCCGACGAGCAGTACTTC. It codes for CASGIGPGVSDEQYF.

The chain links TRBV19 to TRBJ2-7; D might be TRBD1 (5 bases). Germline V gene sequence: CDR1 LNHDA, CDR2 SQIVND (reference sequence). The CDR3 totals 12 residues. Trimming stripped 8 bases from V and 2 bases from J, with 10 bases between. The CDR3 DNA reads TGTGCCAGTCAAGGACAAACCTACGAGCAGTACTTC. This codes for CASQGQTYEQYF.

This clone was counted a few times. J is TRBJ1-2 and V is TRBV5-1; 7 nucleotides line up with TRBD1. This CDR3 comprises 15 residues. Looked up from germline, CDR1 is SGHRS and CDR2 is YFSETQ. V shed 1 base, J shed 4 bases, and the junction held 7 bases outside the gene matches. CDR3: CASSLIPRQGYGYTF. In DNA, the CDR3 is TGCGCCAGCAGCTTGATCCCACGACAGGGCTATGGCTACACCTTC.

This clone has just one count. The genes are TRBV15 and TRBJ1-1, with TRBD1 as a possible D gene (6 bases). The germline V gene encodes CDR1 LNHNV and CDR2 YYDKDF (reference sequence). CDR3 size: 14 residues. V shed 1 base and J shed 6 bases, with 12 bases lying between them. The CDR3 DNA reads as TGTGCCACCAGCAGAGGGGGGGGCGCTTCTGAAGCTTTCTTT. As protein: CATSRGGGASEAFF.

The chain uses TRBV4-1 and TRBJ2-3, with 11 bases aligning to TRBD2. Germline CDR1 is MGHRA and CDR2 is YSYEKL. The CDR3 is made up of 19 amino acids. The trim removed 4 bases at V and 2 bases at J, leaving 14 bases unmatched. The CDR3 loop is CASSPEPGLADQITDTQYF. The CDR3 DNA is TGCGCCAGCAGCCCGGAACCGGGACTAGCGGATCAGATCACAGATACGCAGTATTTT.

This chain links TRBV30 with TRBJ2-7, with a tentative D call TRBD2 (6 bases). The CDR3 runs 12 residues. V was cut by 0 bases and J by 4 bases, with 7 bases left in between. From germline, CDR1 is GTSNPN and CDR2 SVGIG (reference sequence). CDR3 region: CAWSVRGYEQYF. The CDR3 nucleotides read TGTGCCTGGAGTGTACGGGGGTACGAGCAGTACTTC.

The CDR3 coding sequence is TGTGCCAGCAGCCCGCGGGGGGGCATGGCCGGGGAGCTGTTTTTT. Translation gives CASSPRGGMAGELFF. The V and J genes are TRBV9 and TRBJ2-2, with 9 bases matching TRBD2. V was clipped by 4 bases and J by 6 bases; unmatched bases: 7. Looked up from germline, CDR1 is SGDLS and CDR2 is YYNGEE. The CDR3 sequence is 15 residues long.

The gene calls are TRBV24-1 and TRBJ2-1; possibly TRBD1 for D (6 bases). There are 15 residues in the CDR3. Germline V gene sequence: CDR1 KGHDR, CDR2 SFDVKD. V was clipped by 5 bases and J by 4 bases, with 14 bases between them. The CDR3 DNA reads TGTGCCACCAGTGGGAAGGGGGACCGATACAATGAGCAGTTCTTC. Its protein is CATSGKGDRYNEQFF.

The genes are TRBV5-1 and TRBJ2-3; D is unclear. Per the germline V gene, CDR1 is SGHRS and CDR2 is YFSETQ. This CDR3 contains 16 residues. Between the trimmed V and J ends, which lost 3 bases and 4 bases, there was a span of 18 bases. The DNA for the CDR3 is TGCGCCAGCAGCTCACGACCCGGAGTACCCCCAGATACGCAGTATTTT. Its translation: CASSSRPGVPPDTQYF. Using reference TRBV5-1 and TRBJ2-3 for the parts outside the CDR3, the full variable domain is KAGVTQTPRYLIKTRGQQVTLSCSPISGHRSVSWYQQTPGQGLQFLFEYFSETQRNKGNFPGRFSGRQFSNSRSEMNVSTLELGDSALYLCASSSRPGVPPDTQYFGPGTRLTVL.

This chain connects TRBV6-6 to TRBJ2-5; TRBD2 agrees at 9 bases. The CDR3 totals 13 residues. Per germline, CDR1 MNHNY and CDR2 SVGAGI (reference sequence). Trimming at V came to 5 bases and at J to 7 bases, leaving 5 bases not matched to a gene. Here the CDR3 reads CASSRGGATTQYF. CDR3 bases: TGTGCCAGCAGTCGCGGGGGGGCCACGACCCAGTACTTC.

The V gene is TRBV19, the J gene TRBJ1-2; possibly TRBD1 for D (5 bases). The CDR3 has 13 residues. V shed 3 bases and J shed 7 bases, with 12 bases lying between them. Germline assignment: CDR1 LNHDA and CDR2 SQIVND (reference sequence). The CDR3: CASSISGGVGYTF. CDR3 DNA: TGTGCCAGTAGTATTTCCGGGGGGGTTGGCTACACCTTC.

In nucleotides, the CDR3 is TGTGCCAGCAGCCGAGGACTAGCGGGGGGTCGAGAGACCCAGTACTTC. Protein sequence: CASSRGLAGGRETQYF. The chain uses TRBV7-8 and TRBJ2-5, with 14 bases matching TRBD2. V trimming: 5 bases; J trimming: 4 bases; junction bases outside the gene matches: 6. The CDR3 loop spans 16 amino acids. Per germline, CDR1 SGHVS and CDR2 FQNEAQ. The full variable domain, with the rest looked up from reference TRBV7-8 and TRBJ2-5, is GAGVSQSPRYKVAKRGQDVALRCDPISGHVSLFWYQQALGQGPEFLTYFQNEAQLDKSGLPSDRFFAERPEGSVSTLKIQRTQQEDSAVYLCASSRGLAGGRETQYFGPGTRLLVL.

The gene calls are TRBV12-5 and TRBJ2-2; D might be TRBD1 (6 bases). V was clipped by 1 base and J by 6 bases, with 9 bases between them. The CDR3 runs 14 residues. Germline V gene lookup returns CDR1 LGHNT and CDR2 FRNRAP. The CDR3 loop reads CASGLAQGPGELFF. DNA for the CDR3: TGTGCTAGTGGTTTGGCACAGGGTCCCGGGGAGCTGTTTTTT.

V usage is TRBV30 and J usage is TRBJ2-1; D is possibly TRBD2 (6 bases). This CDR3 has 12 amino acids. From germline, CDR1 is GTSNPN and CDR2 SVGIG (reference sequence). V was pared by 2 bases and J by 7 bases, with 9 bases between. The CDR3 here is CAWSYAGNEQFF. The CDR3 nucleotides read TGTGCCTGGAGTTACGCGGGGAATGAGCAGTTCTTC.

V and J are TRBV30 and TRBJ1-5; weak D call: TRBD1 (6 bases). V was clipped by 0 bases and J by 7 bases, with 13 bases between them. Germline loops: CDR1 GTSNPN, CDR2 SVGIG (reference sequence). This CDR3 contains 14 residues. CDR3 protein: CAWSVQGGLQPQHF. For the CDR3, the DNA is TGTGCCTGGAGTGTACAAGGGGGATTGCAGCCCCAGCATTTT.

The chain employs TRBV3-1 (or the pseudogene TRBV3-2) and TRBJ2-7; 10 bases are shared with TRBD1. The germline CDR1 and CDR2 sequences are LGHDT and YNNKEL (reference sequence). With V trimmed by 4 bases and J by 4 bases, 4 bases remained unmatched. The CDR3 totals 14 residues. The CDR3 loop is CASSRDRGRYEQYF. The DNA of the CDR3 is TGTGCCAGCAGCCGGGACAGGGGCCGGTACGAGCAGTACTTC.

The chain joins TRBV5-1 to TRBJ1-3, with 9 bases lining up with TRBD1. Looked up from germline, CDR1 is SGHRS and CDR2 is YFSETQ. The CDR3 is 14 amino acids. The V and J ends lost 2 bases and 4 bases, in that order; junction bases with no gene match: 1. CDR3 in amino acids: CASSFGTGGNTIYF. The CDR3 DNA is TGCGCCAGCAGCTTCGGGACAGGGGGAAACACCATATATTTT.

V is TRBV4-1 and J is TRBJ2-3; 10 bases line up with TRBD1. V lost 6 bases to trimming and J lost 6 bases; unmatched junction nucleotides: 9. The length of the CDR3 is 15 residues. Germline CDR1 MGHRA, CDR2 YSYEKL. The CDR3 region is CASSPGQGPWDTQYF. DNA of the CDR3: TGCGCCAGCAGTCCGGGACAGGGGCCCTGGGATACGCAGTATTTT.

This clone was counted a single time. The genes are TRBV6-2 or TRBV6-3 and TRBJ1-3, with 11 nucleotides matching TRBD1. V shed 5 bases, J shed 8 bases, and the junction held 8 bases outside the gene matches. From germline, CDR1 is MNHEY and CDR2 SVGEGT. CDR3 length equals 15 residues. In DNA form, the CDR3 reads TGTGCCAGCAGTCGTCCGGGACAGGGGGACTACACCATATATTTT. Residues: CASSRPGQGDYTIYF.

The V and J genes are TRBV5-1 and TRBJ2-7, with 10 bases aligning to TRBD2. CDR3 length equals 15 residues. With 0 bases clipped from V and 4 bases from J, the junction kept 4 bases outside the gene matches. Per the germline V gene, CDR1 is SGHRS and CDR2 is YFSETQ. CDR3 region: CASSLGGLANYEQYF. The CDR3, as DNA: TGCGCCAGCAGCTTGGGGGGACTAGCGAATTACGAGCAGTACTTC.

This chain connects TRBV2 to TRBJ1-2; unclear D gene. The CDR3 loop spans 13 amino acids. The V and J ends lost 3 bases and 3 bases respectively, with 8 bases between them. Germline CDR1 and CDR2: SNHLY and FYNNEI. CDR3 nucleotides: TGTGCCAGCAGTGATAATACAGACTATGGCTACACCTTC. Its protein is CASSDNTDYGYTF. Based on the CDR3 plus reference TRBV2 and TRBJ1-2, the full variable domain is EPEVTQTPSHQVTQMGQEVILRCVPISNHLYFYWYRQILGQKVEFLVSFYNNEISEKSEIFDDQFSVERPDGSNFTLKIRSTKLEDSAMYFCASSDNTDYGYTFGSGTRLTVV.

The chain is built from TRBV10-1 and TRBJ2-7; 9 bases are a match to TRBD2. CDR3 length: 12 amino acids. J lost 2 bases, V lost 7 bases, and 0 bases had no gene match. Germline V gives CDR1 WNHNN, CDR2 SYGVQD (reference sequence). CDR3 loop: CASTSGAYEQYF. The CDR3 DNA reads as TGCGCCAGCACTAGCGGGGCCTACGAGCAGTACTTC.

CDR3 DNA sequence: TGTGCCAGTACCCCGGGGAGATTTAACACCGGGGAGCTGTTTTTT. It specifies CASTPGRFNTGELFF. The chain uses TRBV19 and TRBJ2-2; D is perhaps TRBD2 (5 bases). Germline V gene sequence: CDR1 LNHDA, CDR2 SQIVND (reference sequence). The ends were cut back, 7 bases at V and 2 bases at J, with 14 bases in the middle. The CDR3 contains 15 residues.

The chain has TRBV7-6 and TRBJ2-2, with TRBD2 matching over 12 bases. The CDR3 sequence is 19 residues long. Germline CDR1 reads SGHVS; CDR2 reads FNYEAQ. The J segment lost 5 bases and the V segment lost 1 base, leaving 11 bases of the junction unmatched. CDR3 sequence: CASSLVGRLAGARTGELFF. The CDR3 nucleotides are TGTGCCAGCAGCTTAGTCGGACGACTAGCGGGGGCACGGACCGGGGAGCTGTTTTTT.